This T cell receptor (beta chain) was sequenced in a study of OX40 agonist ivuxolimab in advanced cancers. Study conclusions and caveats: Relatively little clonal expansion, among the lowest observed, appeared in partial responders at 0.1-3.0 mg/kg.

Libraries were prepared by immunoSEQ multiplex PCR; TCRdb keeps only in-frame clonotypes and omits some of them. The sample shows around 80,000 clones, approximately 89% of them seen only once. Notes on this clone: No antigen is known for it.

The clonotype was recovered from an adult with an advanced solid tumor such as melanoma, head and neck, liver or kidney cancer. Sequences were derived from CD4+ or CD8+ T cells sorted from blood, sampled in a trial of the OX40 agonist ivuxolimab.

DNA of the CDR3: TGTGCCAGCTCACCAGGAGGGGGTGGCACAGATACGCAGTATTTT. It yields the protein CASSPGGGGTDTQYF. The chain combines TRBV18 with TRBJ2-3; D is tentatively TRBD1 or TRBD2 (6 bases each). The CDR3 covers 15 residues. Germline V CDR1 and CDR2: KGHSH, LQKENI. With 2 bases removed from V and 1 base from J, the gap between germline ends came to 10 bases.